These 24 T cell receptor beta chains came from one sample sequenced in a study of blood T cell repertoires in COVID-19. Assay used: immunoSEQ multiplex PCR; TCRdb lists only in-frame clones, some missing. The sample lists a few hundred thousand clones; approximately 83% were seen once. Sequenced material: peripheral blood. These TCRs come from a woman aged 30 to 39 who had recovered from COVID-19.

CDR3 DNA: TGCGCCAGCAGCCAAGAGTACAGGGGGCTTGAAAAACTGTTTTTT. Amino acids: CASSQEYRGLEKLFF. The chain employs TRBV4-3 and TRBJ1-4, with 9 positions matching TRBD1. The CDR3 is 15 amino acids. CDR1 and CDR2 (germline): LGHNA, YSLEER. The junction had 3 bases not matched to a gene; V was cut back by 0 bases and J by 7 bases.

V gene TRBV30 combines with J gene TRBJ2-5; 13 bases fit TRBD2. Germline V lookup: CDR1 GTSNPN, CDR2 SVGIG (reference sequence). Unmatched junction bases numbered 4, after V lost 1 base and J lost 2 bases. The CDR3 spans 16 residues. CDR3: CAWSAPLAGGQETQYF. The DNA for the CDR3 is TGTGCCTGGAGTGCCCCACTAGCGGGGGGGCAAGAGACCCAGTACTTC. Full variable domain (outside the CDR3, taken from reference TRBV30 and TRBJ2-5): SQTIHQWPATLVQPVGSPLSLECTVEGTSNPNLYWYRQAAGRGLQLLFYSVGIGQISSEVPQNLSASRPQDRQFILSSKKLLLSDSGFYLCAWSAPLAGGQETQYFGPGTRLLVL.

V usage is TRBV5-1 and J usage is TRBJ1-1; D might be TRBD1 (6 bases). Germline V CDR1 and CDR2: SGHRS, YFSETQ. The CDR3 length is 15 residues. V dropped 4 bases and J dropped 6 bases, with 19 bases sitting between them. The CDR3 bases are TGCGCCAGCAGCGCCGCCTCAAACAGGGTCCCTGAAGCTTTCTTT. Its protein product is CASSAASNRVPEAFF.

This sequence joins TRBV5-1 and TRBJ1-1; 9 positions match TRBD1. V shed 5 bases, J shed 3 bases, and the junction held 2 bases outside the gene matches. The CDR3 extends over 13 amino acids. CDR1 is SGHRS and CDR2 is YFSETQ in the germline V gene. In nucleotides, the CDR3 is TGCGCCAGCAGGGACAGGGGATACACTGAAGCTTTCTTT. The encoded protein is CASRDRGYTEAFF. The full variable domain, in which reference TRBV5-1 and TRBJ1-1 provide the parts outside the CDR3, is KAGVTQTPRYLIKTRGQQVTLSCSPISGHRSVSWYQQTPGQGLQFLFEYFSETQRNKGNFPGRFSGRQFSNSRSEMNVSTLELGDSALYLCASRDRGYTEAFFGQGTRLTVV.

This chain links TRBV5-4 with TRBJ2-5; TRBD1 agrees at 9 bases. The length of the CDR3 is 15 residues. V shed 3 bases and J 5 bases; nucleotides not matched to a gene: 8. Germline lookup yields CDR1 SGHNT and CDR2 YYREEE (reference sequence). CDR3 loop: CASSWRGQGLETQYF. The CDR3 nucleotides are TGTGCCAGCAGCTGGAGGGGACAGGGATTGGAGACCCAGTACTTC.

This clone has more than one count but fewer than ten. The chain recombines TRBV14 with TRBJ2-7; 7 positions match TRBD2. Germline V gives CDR1 SGHDN, CDR2 FVKESK. The ends lost 2 bases at V and 3 bases at J; junction bases unmatched: 7. The CDR3 is 15 amino acids. DNA of the CDR3: TGTGCCAGCAGCCAAACACGGGAGGCTAACTACGAGCAGTACTTC. Translated, it gives CASSQTREANYEQYF. The variable domain in full, with the rest retrieved from reference TRBV14 and TRBJ2-7, is EAGVTQFPSHSVIEKGQTVTLRCDPISGHDNLYWYRRVMGKEIKFLLHFVKESKQDESGMPNNRFLAERTGGTYSTLKVQPAELEDSGVYFCASSQTREANYEQYFGPGTRLTVT.

The chain carries TRBV19 and TRBJ2-6, with TRBD2 as a possible D gene (5 bases). The germline gives CDR1 LNHDA, CDR2 SQIVND (reference sequence). V dropped 6 bases and J dropped 4 bases, with 13 bases sitting between them. The CDR3 loop spans 15 amino acids. Here the CDR3 DNA reads TGTGCCAGTAGCCTGATGGGAGCCGGGGCCAACGTCCTGACTTTC. It yields the protein CASSLMGAGANVLTF.

This sequence joins TRBV2 and TRBJ2-3, with a possible D match to TRBD2 (5 bases). Germline assignment: CDR1 SNHLY and CDR2 FYNNEI. Trimming stripped 10 bases from V and 3 bases from J, with 11 bases between. This CDR3 comprises 12 residues. The chain's CDR3 is CANRDQTDTQYF. The CDR3 coding sequence is TGTGCCAACCGGGATCAAACAGATACGCAGTATTTT.

The rearrangement links TRBV25-1 to TRBJ1-5; D is unclear. Germline loops: CDR1 MGHDK, CDR2 SYGVNS. V was cut by 2 bases and J by 0 bases, with 2 bases left in between. The CDR3 is 13 amino acids. The CDR3 sequence: CASSEHSNQPQHF. For the CDR3, the DNA is TGTGCCAGCAGTGAACATAGCAATCAGCCCCAGCATTTT.

The sample holds a few counts of this clone. This chain connects TRBV6-4 to TRBJ1-3, with no clear D. The CDR3 is made up of 14 amino acids. The germline CDR1 and CDR2 sequences are MRHNA and SNTAGT. The CDR3 region has the DNA TGTGCACTTAGCGGCGGGCCATCTGGAAACACCATATATTTT. Translated: CALSGGPSGNTIYF.

The gene calls are TRBV11-1 and TRBJ2-1; 7 nucleotides match TRBD2. The CDR3 is made up of 15 amino acids. Germline V gene data show CDR1 as SGHAT and CDR2 as FQDESV (reference sequence). J was trimmed by 8 bases and V by 2 bases; bases with no gene match: 9. The CDR3: CASSLSAGVYDEQFF. In DNA form, the CDR3 reads TGTGCCAGCAGCTTATCGGCGGGAGTATACGATGAGCAGTTCTTC.

This sequence joins TRBV6-2 or TRBV6-3 and TRBJ2-7; possible D gene TRBD2, 5 bases. The ends were cut back, 4 bases at V and 2 bases at J, with 15 bases in the middle. Per germline, CDR1 MNHEY and CDR2 SVGEGT. The CDR3 covers 15 residues. Here the CDR3 reads CASSFSRTVTYEQYF. The CDR3 nucleotides read TGTGCCAGCAGTTTCTCTCGGACTGTAACCTACGAGCAGTACTTC.

The J gene is TRBJ2-3, the V gene TRBV5-4; D may be TRBD2 (5 bases). Looked up from germline, CDR1 is SGHNT and CDR2 is YYREEE (reference sequence). The germline V and J ends were trimmed by 4 bases and 2 bases, with 14 bases remaining between them. The CDR3 is 15 amino acids. CDR3 residues: CASSPGGPNTDTQYF. DNA of the CDR3: TGTGCCAGCAGCCCTGGAGGACCTAACACAGATACGCAGTATTTT.

This CDR3 reads CASSGGWVNSPLHF. CDR3 bases: TGTGCCAGCAGCGGCGGCTGGGTCAATTCACCCCTCCACTTT. V is TRBV9 and J is TRBJ1-6; D gene unclear. V was clipped by 3 bases and J by 7 bases, with 11 bases between them. Germline CDR1 reads SGDLS; CDR2 reads YYNGEE. The CDR3 has 14 residues.

This sequence joins TRBV28 and TRBJ2-7; TRBD2 matches 7 bases. The germline CDR1 and CDR2 sequences are MDHEN and SYDVKM. Trimming cost V 3 bases and J 0 bases; bases outside gene matches: 5. This CDR3 is built from 15 residues. The CDR3 spells CASSFLADFSYEQYF. In DNA, the CDR3 is TGTGCCAGCAGTTTTCTAGCGGATTTCTCCTACGAGCAGTACTTC. Complete variable domain (other parts from reference TRBV28 and TRBJ2-7): DVKVTQSSRYLVKRTGEKVFLECVQDMDHENMFWYRQDPGLGLRLIYFSYDVKMKEKGDIPEGYSVSREKKERFSLILESASTNQTSMYLCASSFLADFSYEQYFGPGTRLTVT.

The J gene is TRBJ1-6, the V gene TRBV6-1; D call uncertain. Germline V lookup: CDR1 MNHNS, CDR2 SASEGT. This CDR3 has 15 amino acids. The V end lost 0 bases, the J end lost 11 bases, and 14 bases lay between the germline ends. CDR3 region: CASSEARQAGTPLHF. CDR3 DNA: TGTGCCAGCAGTGAAGCCCGCCAGGCCGGAACACCCCTCCACTTT.

The gene calls are TRBV27 and TRBJ1-2, with 8 bases matching TRBD1. The germline V gene encodes CDR1 MNHEY and CDR2 SMNVEV (reference sequence). V lost 6 bases and J lost 6; bases outside the gene matches: 9. The CDR3 sequence is 14 residues long. The CDR3 nucleotides are TGTGCCAGCAGGAACGACAGGGGCCTAGATGGCTACACCTTC. The encoded protein is CASRNDRGLDGYTF.

V and J are TRBV27 and TRBJ2-7; 9 positions agree with TRBD2. The J segment lost 4 bases and the V segment lost 7 bases, leaving 11 bases of the junction unmatched. Germline V gene lookup returns CDR1 MNHEY and CDR2 SMNVEV (reference sequence). The CDR3 extends over 15 amino acids. The CDR3 spells CASTGFSGRGYEQYF. In nucleotides, the CDR3 is TGTGCCAGCACCGGCTTTAGCGGGAGAGGGTACGAGCAGTACTTC.

This rearrangement joins TRBV7-8 to TRBJ2-7; 13 bases are shared with TRBD2. Germline V gene lookup returns CDR1 SGHVS and CDR2 FQNEAQ. CDR3 length equals 16 residues. V lost 6 bases and J lost 2; bases outside the gene matches: 7. CDR3 DNA sequence: TGTGCCAGCAGTGAGGGACTAGCGGGAATTACCTACGAGCAGTACTTC. Protein product: CASSEGLAGITYEQYF.

This clone showed up just once. The V call is TRBV28, the J call TRBJ2-7, with TRBD2 matching over 10 bases. The V segment lost 2 bases and the J segment 4 bases; nucleotides outside the gene matches: 14. This CDR3 contains 18 residues. Germline CDR1 is MDHEN and CDR2 is SYDVKM. CDR3 DNA sequence: TGTGCCAGCAGTTTAGAGGGACTAGCGTCTTTTAGGGGGTACGAGCAGTACTTC. Translated, it gives CASSLEGLASFRGYEQYF.

The chain carries TRBV9 and TRBJ2-5; D might be TRBD1 (6 bases). V lost 3 bases to trimming and J lost 2 bases, with 11 bases between them. The V gene's germline CDR1 is SGDLS and CDR2 YYNGEE. This CDR3 is 14 amino acids long. The CDR3 DNA reads as TGTGCCAGCAGCGCGGACAGAATACAAGAGACCCAGTACTTC. This gives the protein CASSADRIQETQYF.

This chain uses TRBV2 with TRBJ1-3, with TRBD1 as a possible D gene (6 bases). Per germline, CDR1 SNHLY and CDR2 FYNNEI. This CDR3 contains 14 residues. Trimming cost V 6 bases and J 0 bases, with 9 bases left between them. CDR3 sequence (DNA): TGTGCCAGCAGGGACAGTAGCTCTGGAAACACCATATATTTT. Protein product: CASRDSSSGNTIYF.

The CDR3 sequence: CASSYGGDYEQYF. The CDR3 DNA is TGTGCCAGCAGTTACGGCGGGGACTACGAGCAGTACTTC. J is TRBJ2-7 and V is TRBV6-5, with D possibly TRBD2 on 6 matching bases. The germline V and J ends were trimmed by 2 bases and 3 bases, with 8 bases remaining between them. CDR3 length: 13 residues. The germline V gene has CDR1 MNHEY and CDR2 SVGAGI.

The gene calls are TRBV4-1 and TRBJ1-1; no firm D call. Trimming took 0 bases from V and 3 from J, leaving 11 bases between them. Germline loops: CDR1 MGHRA, CDR2 YSYEKL. CDR3 size: 15 residues. The CDR3 region is CASSQDSGLDTEAFF. The CDR3 nucleotides read TGCGCCAGCAGCCAAGATTCGGGTCTAGACACTGAAGCTTTCTTT.